The present T cell receptor (beta chain) was sequenced within a study of blood T cells in healthy people across ages. Only a few counts were recorded for this clonotype. The junction does not match germline at one end; this may be a read error. The CDR3 runs to 14 residues. CDR1 and CDR2 from the germline V gene are LGHNT and FRNRAP. Primers used in a second PCR of roughly 6 to 12 cycles were a sample-barcoded 5' primer and a J-beta primer mix. TCRdb called the 5' RACE reads again in MiXCR, with one record for every CDR3 protein. The sample consists of around 800,000 distinct CDR3 sequences, roughly 24% of them appearing once. The same specimen was also included in a second study, on T cells of mothers and their children.

The source of this sequence is a boy between 10 and 17 years old in good health. The rearrangement joins TRBV12-5 to TRBJ2-7; 7 nucleotides line up with TRBD1. Sequenced material: blood. CDR3 region: CASGTGTVSSEQYF. DNA for the CDR3: TGTGCTAGTGGTACCGGGACAGTTTCCTCCGAGCAGTACTTC. Full variable domain (outside the CDR3, taken from reference TRBV12-5 and TRBJ2-7): DARVTQTPRHKVTEMGQEVTMRCQPILGHNTVFWYRQTMMQGLELLAYFRNRAPLDDSGMPKDRFSAEMPDATLATLKIQPSEPRDSAVYFCASGTGTVSSEQYFGPGTRLTVT.